This T cell receptor (beta chain) was sequenced in a study of blood T cells in healthy people across ages. The germline CDR1 and CDR2 sequences are LNHNV and YYDKDF (reference sequence). This CDR3 comprises 15 residues. V gave up 6 bases and J gave up 7 bases, with 19 bases separating them. Through a sample-barcoded 5' primer and a J-beta primer mix, a second PCR was run for roughly 7 to 11 cycles. From the 5' RACE reads, TCRdb called clonotypes with MiXCR, one entry per CDR3 protein. The sample contains roughly 1,500,000 distinct CDR3 sequences, roughly 30% of which appear only once. This receptor was obtained from a woman aged 25 to 39 in good health. The chain combines TRBV15 with TRBJ2-1; D may correspond to TRBD1 or TRBD2 (7 bases each). Sequencing used blood. CDR3 sequence reads: CATSPRGGGLNEQFF. CDR3 coding DNA: TGTGCCACCAGTCCCAGGGGGGGTGGTTTGAATGAGCAGTTCTTC.